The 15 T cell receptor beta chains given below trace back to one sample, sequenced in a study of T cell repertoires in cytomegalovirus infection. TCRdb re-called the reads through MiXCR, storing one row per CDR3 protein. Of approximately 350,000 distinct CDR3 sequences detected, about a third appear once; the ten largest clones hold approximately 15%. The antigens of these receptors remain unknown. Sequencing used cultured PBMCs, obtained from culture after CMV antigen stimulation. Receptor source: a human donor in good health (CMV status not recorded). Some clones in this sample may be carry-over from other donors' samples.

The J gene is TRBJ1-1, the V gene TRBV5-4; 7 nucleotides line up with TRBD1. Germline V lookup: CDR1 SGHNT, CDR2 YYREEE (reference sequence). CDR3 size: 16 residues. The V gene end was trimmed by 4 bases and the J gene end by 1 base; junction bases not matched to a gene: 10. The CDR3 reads CASSGGGQARNTEAFF. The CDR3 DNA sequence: TGTGCCAGCAGCGGTGGTGGACAGGCAAGGAACACTGAAGCTTTCTTT.

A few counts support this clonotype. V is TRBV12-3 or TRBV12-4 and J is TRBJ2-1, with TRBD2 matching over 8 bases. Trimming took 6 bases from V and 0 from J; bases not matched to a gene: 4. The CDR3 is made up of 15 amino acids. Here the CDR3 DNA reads TGTGCCAGCAGACCCAGCGGGGGCTCCTACAATGAGCAGTTCTTC. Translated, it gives CASRPSGGSYNEQFF.

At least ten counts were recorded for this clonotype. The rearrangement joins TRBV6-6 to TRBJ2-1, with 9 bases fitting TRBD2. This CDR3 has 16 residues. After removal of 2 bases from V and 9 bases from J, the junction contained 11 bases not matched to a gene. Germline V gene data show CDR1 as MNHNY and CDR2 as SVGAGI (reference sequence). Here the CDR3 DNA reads TGTGCCAGCAGTTACCCCCCCAATAGCGGGAGAATTGAGCAGTTCTTC. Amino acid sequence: CASSYPPNSGRIEQFF.

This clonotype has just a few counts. The chain's CDR3 is CASSAPGPVDEQFF. CDR3 nucleotides: TGTGCCAGCAGTGCCCCGGGGCCGGTGGATGAGCAGTTCTTC. V and J are TRBV6-5 and TRBJ2-1; TRBD1 or TRBD2 may be the D gene (5 bases each). The germline V and J ends were trimmed by 5 bases and 8 bases, with 16 bases remaining between them. The CDR3 spans 14 residues. Germline lookup yields CDR1 MNHEY and CDR2 SVGAGI.

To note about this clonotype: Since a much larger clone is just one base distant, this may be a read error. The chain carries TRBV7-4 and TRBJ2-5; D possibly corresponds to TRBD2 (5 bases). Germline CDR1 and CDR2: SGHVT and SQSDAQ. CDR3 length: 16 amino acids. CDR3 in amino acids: CASGPTASHDRETPYF. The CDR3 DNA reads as TGTGCCAGCGGGCCTACGGCTAGCCACGATAGAGAGACCCCGTACTTC.

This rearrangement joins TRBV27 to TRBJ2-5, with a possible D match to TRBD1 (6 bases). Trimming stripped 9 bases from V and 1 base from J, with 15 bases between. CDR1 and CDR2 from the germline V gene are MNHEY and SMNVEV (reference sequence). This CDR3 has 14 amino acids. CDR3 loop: CASRTGQFQETQYF. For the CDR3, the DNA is TGTGCCAGTCGAACCGGACAGTTCCAAGAGACCCAGTACTTC.

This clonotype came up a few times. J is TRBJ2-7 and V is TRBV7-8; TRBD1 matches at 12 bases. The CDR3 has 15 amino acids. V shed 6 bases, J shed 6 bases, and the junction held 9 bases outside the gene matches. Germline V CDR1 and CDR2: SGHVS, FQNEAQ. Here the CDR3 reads CASRRSGTGGSEQYF. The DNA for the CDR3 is TGTGCCAGCAGGCGATCCGGGACAGGGGGCAGCGAGCAGTACTTC. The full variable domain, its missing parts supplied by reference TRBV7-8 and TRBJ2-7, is GAGVSQSPRYKVAKRGQDVALRCDPISGHVSLFWYQQALGQGPEFLTYFQNEAQLDKSGLPSDRFFAERPEGSVSTLKIQRTQQEDSAVYLCASRRSGTGGSEQYFGPGTRLTVT.

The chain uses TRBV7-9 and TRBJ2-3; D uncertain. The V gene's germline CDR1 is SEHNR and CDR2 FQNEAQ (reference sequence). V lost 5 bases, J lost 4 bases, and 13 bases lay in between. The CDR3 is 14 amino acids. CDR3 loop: CASSPALIPDTQYF. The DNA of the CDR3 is TGTGCCAGCAGCCCGGCCTTGATACCAGATACGCAGTATTTT.

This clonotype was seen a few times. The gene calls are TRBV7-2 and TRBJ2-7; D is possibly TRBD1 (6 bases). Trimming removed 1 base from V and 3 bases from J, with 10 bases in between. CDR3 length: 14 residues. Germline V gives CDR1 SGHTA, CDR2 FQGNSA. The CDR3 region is CASSLVGQSYEQYV. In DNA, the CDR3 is TGTGCCAGCAGCTTAGTAGGACAGAGCTACGAGCAGTACGTC.

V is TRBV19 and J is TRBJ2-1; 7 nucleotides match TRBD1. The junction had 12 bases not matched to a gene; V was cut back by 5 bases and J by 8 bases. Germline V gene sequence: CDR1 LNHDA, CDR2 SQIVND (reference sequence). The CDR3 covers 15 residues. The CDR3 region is CASSPKSTGVYEQFF. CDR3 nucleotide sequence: TGTGCCAGTAGTCCAAAATCAACAGGGGTGTATGAGCAGTTCTTC. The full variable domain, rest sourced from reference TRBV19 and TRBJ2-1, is DGGITQSPKYLFRKEGQNVTLSCEQNLNHDAMYWYRQDPGQGLRLIYYSQIVNDFQKGDIAEGYSVSREKKESFPLTVTSAQKNPTAFYLCASSPKSTGVYEQFFGPGTRLTVL.

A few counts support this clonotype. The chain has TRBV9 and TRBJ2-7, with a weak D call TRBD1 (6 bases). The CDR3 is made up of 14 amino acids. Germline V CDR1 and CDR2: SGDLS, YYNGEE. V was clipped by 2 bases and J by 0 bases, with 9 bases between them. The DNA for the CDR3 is TGTGCCAGCAGCGTCTCAGGGGTCTCCTACGAGCAGTACTTC. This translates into CASSVSGVSYEQYF.

The CDR3 DNA reads TGTGCCAGCAGTTCAGGGGTCGTGAACACTGAAGCTTTCTTT. Encoded protein: CASSSGVVNTEAFF. The V call is TRBV2, the J call TRBJ1-1, with D tentatively TRBD1 (6 bases). Trimming stripped 5 bases from V and 0 bases from J, with 10 bases between. The CDR3 loop spans 14 amino acids. CDR1 is SNHLY, CDR2 FYNNEI, per germline.

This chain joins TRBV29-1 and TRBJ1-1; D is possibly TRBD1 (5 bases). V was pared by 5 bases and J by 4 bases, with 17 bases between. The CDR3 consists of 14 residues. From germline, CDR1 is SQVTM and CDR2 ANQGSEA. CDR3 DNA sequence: TGCAGCGTTCAGAGAGGTCAGGGCGCCACTGAAGCTTTCTTT. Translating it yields CSVQRGQGATEAFF.

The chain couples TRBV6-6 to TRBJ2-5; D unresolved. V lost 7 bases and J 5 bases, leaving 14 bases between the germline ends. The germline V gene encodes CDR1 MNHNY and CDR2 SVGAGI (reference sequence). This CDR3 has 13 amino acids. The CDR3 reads CASIKTRGETQYF. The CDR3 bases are TGTGCCAGCATTAAGACCCGTGGGGAGACCCAGTACTTC.

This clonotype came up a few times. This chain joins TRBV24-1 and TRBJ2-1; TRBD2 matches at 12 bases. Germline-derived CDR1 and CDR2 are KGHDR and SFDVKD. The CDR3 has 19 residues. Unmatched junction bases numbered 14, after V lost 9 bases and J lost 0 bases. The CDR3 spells CATLRLAGDTGVSYNEQFF. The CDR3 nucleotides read TGTGCCACCCTAAGACTAGCGGGAGATACAGGCGTCTCCTACAATGAGCAGTTCTTC.